The clone carrying this TCR beta chain showed up just a few times. The data are from a study of beta chain features in type 1 diabetes. This CDR3 is built from 15 residues. Germline-derived CDR1 and CDR2 are MDHEN and SYDVKM. With V trimmed by 2 bases and J by 2 bases, 5 bases remained unmatched. The whole isolated RNA underwent reverse transcription, so sequencing captured expressed TCRB transcripts. Profiling relied on immunoSEQ multiplex PCR, and the TCRdb table lists in-frame clones only, not all of them. The sample has 300,000 to 400,000 clones, roughly an eighth seen once; the top ten hold approximately 0.015%.

The source material was naive CD4+ T cells from blood. This TCR derives from a man aged 18 to 29 in good health. The V call is TRBV28, the J call TRBJ2-7, with 8 bases fitting TRBD2. In DNA, the CDR3 is TGTGCCAGCAGTTTAATACGGGAGGGGCCCTACGAGCAGTACTTC. It encodes CASSLIREGPYEQYF.